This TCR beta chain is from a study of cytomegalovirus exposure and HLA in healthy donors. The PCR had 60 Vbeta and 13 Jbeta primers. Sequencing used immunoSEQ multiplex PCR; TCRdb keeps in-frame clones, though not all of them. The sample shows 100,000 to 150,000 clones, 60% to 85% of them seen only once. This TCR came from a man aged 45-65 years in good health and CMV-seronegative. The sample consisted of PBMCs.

The CDR3 sequence: CSARAGELFF. DNA of the CDR3: TGCAGTGCGAGGGCCGGGGAGCTGTTTTTT. This chain links TRBV20-1 with TRBJ2-2, with D possibly being TRBD2 (5 bases). Per the germline V gene, CDR1 is DFQATT and CDR2 is SNEGSKA (reference sequence). V was clipped by 6 bases and J by 6 bases, with 5 bases between them. This CDR3 spans 10 amino acids.